This T cell receptor (beta chain) emerged from a study of T cells in Graves' hyperthyroidism and ophthalmopathy. Diagnoses were established using clinical symptoms, serum thyroxine and TRAb, thyroid ultrasound and orbital computed tomography. TCR beta CDR3 region amplification was performed from RNA transcripts. The HTBI primer set was used in a first-round RT-PCR of the TCR CDR3. TCRdb redid the calling of the multiplex PCR reads with MiXCR, one entry per CDR3 protein. The data show roughly 250,000 distinct CDR3 sequences, over 20% seen once. The CDR3 length is 13 residues. Trimming took off 5 bases at V and 9 bases at J, with 16 bases between the two ends. CDR1 is SGHVS and CDR2 is FNYEAQ in the germline V gene.

The chain uses TRBV7-6 and TRBJ1-1; possible D gene TRBD1, 5 bases. This receptor was taken from a man aged 25-45 years with Graves' ophthalmopathy. The source material was blood. In DNA, the CDR3 is TGTGCCAGCAGCCTCTCCGGGGGAACTCAAGCTTTCTTT. Translating gives CASSLSGGTQAFF.